This is a list of T cell receptor beta chains from one sample in a study of T-cell memory formation after mild COVID-19. TCRdb independently ran MiXCR on the 5' RACE reads; one entry per CDR3 protein. The sample lists approximately 46,000 distinct CDR3 sequences; around 6.3% were seen once. Sequencing was performed on PBMCs or a T cell subset sorted from them (not recorded which). The receptors derive from an adult who had mild COVID-19 (a few samples of this study predate the infection). Cell type and time point are not known. Both conserved end residues are part of each CDR3. Each record gives: D gene, CDR3 length, clone size, V gene, J gene, CDR3 protein, CDR3 DNA. D genes are given only for firm matches. Clone size is shown for a subset of rows, as once, few, many or a class of expanded clone.

D: TRBD1; length: 16; size: many; V: TRBV12-3/TRBV12-4; J: TRBJ1-6; CDR3: CASSRGDRAVHSPLHF; DNA: TGTGCCAGCAGTAGGGGGGACAGGGCGGTCCACTCACCCCTCCACTTT
D: -; length: 13; size: few; V: TRBV29-1; J: TRBJ1-6; CDR3: CSVIQGIGGPLHF; DNA: TGCAGCGTTATACAGGGTATAGGTGGACCCCTCCACTTT
D: -; length: 15; size: -; V: TRBV20-1; J: TRBJ2-1; CDR3: CSARDLGREYNEQFF; DNA: TGCAGTGCTAGGGATCTCGGGAGAGAATACAATGAGCAGTTCTTC
D: TRBD1; length: 15; size: many; V: TRBV20-1; J: TRBJ2-7; CDR3: CSARGGTGSFYEQYF; DNA: TGCAGTGCTAGAGGGGGGACAGGGTCTTTCTACGAGCAGTACTTC
D: -; length: 15; size: many; V: TRBV15; J: TRBJ2-5; CDR3: CATSRDLTEQETQYF; DNA: TGTGCCACCAGCAGAGATCTGACAGAACAAGAGACCCAGTACTTC
D: TRBD2; length: 14; size: -; V: TRBV11-1; J: TRBJ2-7; CDR3: CASSFGGDSYEQYF; DNA: TGTGCCAGCAGCTTTGGGGGGGACTCCTACGAGCAGTACTTC
D: -; length: 16; size: medium-sized; V: TRBV5-1; J: TRBJ2-3; CDR3: CASSFGSGPLTDTQYF; DNA: TGCGCCAGCAGCTTCGGCAGCGGACCCTTGACAGATACGCAGTATTTT
D: -; length: 12; size: -; V: TRBV9; J: TRBJ2-7; CDR3: CASSVAQGVLYF; DNA: TGTGCCAGCAGCGTAGCTCAGGGCGTTCTGTACTTC
D: -; length: 12; size: few; V: TRBV28; J: TRBJ1-5; CDR3: CASSLPGQPQHF; DNA: TGTGCCAGCAGTTTACCGGGCCAGCCCCAGCATTTT
D: -; length: 14; size: -; V: TRBV24-1; J: TRBJ1-2; CDR3: CATSDFRLNYGYTF; DNA: TGTGCCACCAGTGATTTTAGGCTAAACTATGGCTACACCTTC
D: -; length: 15; size: few; V: TRBV20-1; J: TRBJ1-1; CDR3: CSARDYRRLNTEAFF; DNA: TGCAGTGCTAGAGATTACCGGAGATTGAACACTGAAGCTTTCTTT
D: -; length: 15; size: -; V: TRBV5-6; J: TRBJ1-5; CDR3: CASSLSGASNQPQHF; DNA: TGTGCCAGCAGCTTGTCAGGCGCTTCCAATCAGCCCCAGCATTTT
D: -; length: 13; size: few; V: TRBV7-2; J: TRBJ1-1; CDR3: CASSFWAAGGAFF; DNA: TGTGCCAGCAGCTTTTGGGCGGCCGGTGGGGCTTTCTTT
D: TRBD1; length: 17; size: many; V: TRBV11-2; J: TRBJ2-5; CDR3: CASSLEGGTGSWQTQYF; DNA: TGTGCCAGCAGCTTAGAGGGAGGGACAGGGTCTTGGCAGACCCAGTACTTC
D: -; length: 12; size: many; V: TRBV20-1; J: TRBJ2-1; CDR3: CSARVVGNEQFF; DNA: TGCAGTGCTAGAGTGGTAGGCAATGAGCAGTTCTTC
D: -; length: 14; size: many; V: TRBV29-1; J: TRBJ2-4; CDR3: CSVTGDLAKNIQYF; DNA: TGCAGCGTTACTGGGGATCTAGCCAAAAACATTCAGTACTTC
D: -; length: 14; size: -; V: TRBV7-2; J: TRBJ2-7; CDR3: CASSHRRPRYEQYF; DNA: TGTGCCAGCAGCCACAGGCGCCCTCGGTACGAGCAGTACTTC
D: -; length: 15; size: -; V: TRBV7-2; J: TRBJ2-5; CDR3: CASSLGQGGRETQYF; DNA: TGTGCCAGCAGCTTAGGGCAGGGTGGTAGGGAGACCCAGTACTTC
D: -; length: 16; size: many; V: TRBV9; J: TRBJ2-3; CDR3: CASSVGPDYDTDTQYF; DNA: TGTGCCAGCAGCGTAGGTCCTGACTACGACACAGATACGCAGTATTTT
D: TRBD2; length: 17; size: many; V: TRBV7-9; J: TRBJ2-2; CDR3: CASSRAGTSGASGELFF; DNA: TGTGCCAGCAGCCGAGCCGGGACTAGCGGGGCGAGCGGGGAGCTGTTTTTT
D: TRBD2; length: 14; size: -; V: TRBV7-3; J: TRBJ2-5; CDR3: CASSSTSGGETQYF; DNA: TGTGCCAGCAGCTCAACTAGCGGGGGCGAGACCCAGTACTTC
D: TRBD1; length: 17; size: -; V: TRBV18; J: TRBJ2-6; CDR3: CASSAQGAYSGANVLTF; DNA: TGTGCCAGCTCCGCACAGGGGGCTTACTCTGGGGCCAACGTCCTGACTTTC
D: -; length: 15; size: -; V: TRBV9; J: TRBJ1-1; CDR3: CASSVFGEGSTEAFF; DNA: TGTGCCAGCAGCGTATTTGGGGAGGGGAGCACTGAAGCTTTCTTT
D: TRBD1; length: 15; size: many; V: TRBV7-2; J: TRBJ1-5; CDR3: CASSLETGTGQPQHF; DNA: TGTGCCAGCAGCTTAGAGACAGGGACGGGCCAGCCCCAGCATTTT
D: -; length: 12; size: few; V: TRBV24-1; J: TRBJ1-2; CDR3: CATSEGGYGYTF; DNA: TGTGCCACCAGTGAAGGGGGGTATGGCTACACCTTC
D: TRBD1; length: 15; size: -; V: TRBV18; J: TRBJ2-7; CDR3: CASSPGTGASYEQYF; DNA: TGTGCCAGCTCCCCGGGGACAGGGGCCTCCTACGAGCAGTACTTC
D: -; length: 13; size: -; V: TRBV14; J: TRBJ1-1; CDR3: CASSRTVNTEAFF; DNA: TGTGCCAGCAGCAGAACAGTGAACACTGAAGCTTTCTTT
D: -; length: 15; size: many; V: TRBV12-3/TRBV12-4; J: TRBJ2-2; CDR3: CASSFRGQKDGELFF; DNA: TGTGCCAGCAGTTTCCGGGGGCAGAAAGACGGGGAGCTGTTTTTT
D: TRBD1; length: 15; size: -; V: TRBV14; J: TRBJ1-1; CDR3: CASSRLLTGGTEAFF; DNA: TGTGCCAGCAGCCGCCTACTCACAGGGGGCACTGAAGCTTTCTTT
D: TRBD2; length: 15; size: few; V: TRBV5-1; J: TRBJ2-1; CDR3: CASSFGSGRGDEQFF; DNA: TGCGCCAGCAGCTTCGGGAGCGGGAGAGGCGATGAGCAGTTCTTC
D: TRBD1; length: 12; size: -; V: TRBV10-3; J: TRBJ2-2; CDR3: CAISLTGKELFF; DNA: TGTGCCATCAGTCTGACAGGGAAGGAGCTGTTTTTT
D: TRBD1; length: 16; size: few; V: TRBV12-3/TRBV12-4; J: TRBJ1-1; CDR3: CASSPWDRGLGTEAFF; DNA: TGTGCCAGCAGTCCCTGGGACAGGGGGCTGGGCACTGAAGCTTTCTTT
D: TRBD1; length: 14; size: few; V: TRBV7-9; J: TRBJ1-2; CDR3: CASSASGTGNGYTF; DNA: TGTGCCAGCAGCGCTTCCGGGACAGGGAATGGCTACACCTTC